The source of this T cell receptor beta chain is a study of cytomegalovirus exposure and HLA in healthy donors. General study results and limits: High sensitivity and specificity were reportedly achieved when the classifier diagnosed cytomegalovirus status.

Vbeta (60) and Jbeta (13) primers were used in the PCR. Sequenced by immunoSEQ multiplex PCR; TCRdb stores in-frame clones only, minus some. The sample shows 99,000 or so clones, about 80% of them seen only once. Points on this clone: Antigen unknown.

The clonotype was recovered from a woman under 30 in good health and CMV-seropositive. Material for sequencing was PBMCs.

CDR3 bases: TGTGCCTGGAGAGGGACAGGAAATTCACCCCTCCACTTT. This translates into CAWRGTGNSPLHF. This chain connects TRBV30 to TRBJ1-6; 8 nucleotides match TRBD1. The CDR3 is 13 residues long. With V trimmed by 3 bases and J by 7 bases, 2 bases remained unmatched. Germline CDR1 and CDR2: GTSNPN and SVGIG (reference sequence).